This passage covers 7 T cell receptor beta chains from one sample sequenced in a study of early T cells in non-severe SARS-CoV-2 infection (dated by TCRdb to the early 2020s). The library was obtained by 5' RACE. The instrument given in TCRdb is NextSeq 500. TCRdb trimmed public reads at Q25 via fastp, called clones via MiXCR and kept in-frame beta chains. Duplicate CDR3 protein sequences are folded into a single record with the most common DNA and genes. The sample profile shows approximately 56,000 distinct CDR3 sequences; about 15% of them were found once. Together, the top ten hold 4.1% of the sample. Sample: whole blood, taken at baseline. The source of these receptors is an adult who was a healthcare worker with PCR-confirmed SARS-CoV-2 infection or an uninfected control (not recorded which).

The gene calls are TRBV21-1 and TRBJ2-7; no DNA check was done on the table's D call, TRBD1. TRBV21-1 is reported as a pseudogene. The CDR3 is made up of 15 amino acids. CDR3 region: CASSPPQWERNEQYF. The CDR3 nucleotides read TGTGCCAGCAGCCCCCCCCAGTGGGAGCGGAACGAGCAGTACTTC.

The chain has TRBV19 and TRBJ1-5; D call uncertain. V lost 4 bases and J 6 bases, leaving 13 bases between the germline ends. Germline loops: CDR1 LNHDA, CDR2 SQIVND (reference sequence). CDR3 length: 14 amino acids. Here the CDR3 DNA reads TGTGCCAGTAGTAGTTTGCAGGAGGGTCAGCCCCAGCATTTT. This gives the protein CASSSLQEGQPQHF.

The chain uses TRBV5-1 and TRBJ1-1; D call uncertain. The germline V and J ends were trimmed by 4 bases and 1 base, with 11 bases remaining between them. Germline CDR1 SGHRS, CDR2 YFSETQ. The CDR3 runs 14 residues. CDR3 protein: CASSPSAGNTEAFF. Here the CDR3 DNA reads TGCGCCAGCAGCCCATCGGCGGGGAACACTGAAGCTTTCTTT.

In this sample, this clonotype turned up a few times. The J gene is TRBJ2-3, the V gene TRBV3-1; D possibly corresponds to TRBD2 (7 bases). Germline values: CDR1 LGHDT, CDR2 YNNKEL (reference sequence). The CDR3 loop spans 16 amino acids. V gave up 4 bases and J gave up 0 bases, with 14 bases separating them. The CDR3 sequence is CASSPTRGASTDTQYF. For the CDR3, the DNA is TGTGCCAGCAGCCCTACCCGGGGGGCCAGCACAGATACGCAGTATTTT.

This clonotype was counted many times. The chain couples TRBV5-4 to TRBJ2-1, with a possible D match to TRBD2 (6 bases). The CDR3 consists of 13 residues. Germline CDR1 SGHNT, CDR2 YYREEE (reference sequence). Trimming cost V 5 bases and J 4 bases, with 10 bases left between them. CDR3: CASSLSGYNEQFF. In nucleotides, the CDR3 is TGTGCCAGCAGTCTAAGCGGGTACAATGAGCAGTTCTTC.

This chain connects TRBV20-1 to TRBJ2-7; D ambiguous. Trimming stripped 0 bases from V and 5 bases from J, with 14 bases between. This CDR3 region has 14 residues. Per the germline V gene, CDR1 is DFQATT and CDR2 is SNEGSKA (reference sequence). This CDR3 reads CSARDAGPRDEQYF. CDR3 coding DNA: TGCAGTGCTAGAGACGCCGGACCAAGAGACGAGCAGTACTTC.

V usage is TRBV3-1 and J usage is TRBJ2-7; 7 positions agree with TRBD2. This CDR3 has 12 amino acids. Germline V CDR1 and CDR2: LGHDT, YNNKEL (reference sequence). Germline trimming cut 4 bases from V and 5 bases from J; bases unmatched to any gene: 2. CDR3 sequence (DNA): TGTGCCAGCAGCCGGGGAGGGAACGAGCAGTACTTC. Amino acid sequence: CASSRGGNEQYF.